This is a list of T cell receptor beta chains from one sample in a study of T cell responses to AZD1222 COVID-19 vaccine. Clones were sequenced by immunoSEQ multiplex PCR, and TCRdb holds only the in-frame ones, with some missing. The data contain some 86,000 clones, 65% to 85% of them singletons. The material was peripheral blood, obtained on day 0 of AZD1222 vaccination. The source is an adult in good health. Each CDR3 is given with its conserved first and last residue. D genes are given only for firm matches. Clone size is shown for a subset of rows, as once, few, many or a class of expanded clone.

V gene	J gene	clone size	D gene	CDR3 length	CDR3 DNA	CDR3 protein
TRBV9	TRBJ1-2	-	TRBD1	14	TGTGCCAGCAGCGGACAGGGGATTTCCTATGGCTACACCTTC	CASSGQGISYGYTF
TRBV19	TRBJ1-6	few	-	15	TGTGCCAGTAGTATGTCGGCCGCCGGCGGTTCACCCCTCCACTTT	CASSMSAAGGSPLHF
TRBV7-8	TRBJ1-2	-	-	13	TGTGCCAGCAGCCCCGGGACGGGGAATGGCTACACCTTC	CASSPGTGNGYTF
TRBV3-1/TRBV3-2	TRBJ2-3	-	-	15	TGTGCCAGCAGCCGAGGGGGACTTTCCACAGATACGCAGTATTTT	CASSRGGLSTDTQYF
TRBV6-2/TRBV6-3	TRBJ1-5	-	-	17	TGTGCCAGCAGTTACTCAAGAGGGGGGCTCGGCAATCAGCCCCAGCATTTT	CASSYSRGGLGNQPQHF
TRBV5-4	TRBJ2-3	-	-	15	TGTGCCAGCAGCTCCTTAGGGGGTGCCACAGATACGCAGTATTTT	CASSSLGGATDTQYF
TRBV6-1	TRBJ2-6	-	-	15	TGTGCCAGCAGTGAAAGGGTCTCTGGGGCCAACGTCCTGACTTTC	CASSERVSGANVLTF
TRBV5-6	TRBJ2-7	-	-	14	TGTGCCAGCAGCTTGGTTGGGCTAGAGGGCGAGCAGTACTTC	CASSLVGLEGEQYF
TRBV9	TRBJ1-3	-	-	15	TGTGCCAGCAGCGTAGCGATGAGACAAGGAAACACCATATATTTT	CASSVAMRQGNTIYF
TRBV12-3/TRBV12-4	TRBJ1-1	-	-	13	TGTGCCAGCAGTAGCATACAGGGAACTGAAGCTTTCTTT	CASSSIQGTEAFF
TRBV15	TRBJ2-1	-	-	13	TGTGCCGCCGCTAGGGAGGCCTACAATGAGCAGTTCTTC	CAAAREAYNEQFF
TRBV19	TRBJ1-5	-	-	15	TGTGCCAGTAGGCGCGTATTCGCCAGCAATCAGCCCCAGCATTTT	CASRRVFASNQPQHF
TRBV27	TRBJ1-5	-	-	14	TGTGCCAGCAGTTACAGGGTTAGCAATCAGCCCCAGCATTTT	CASSYRVSNQPQHF
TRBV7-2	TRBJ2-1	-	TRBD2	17	TGTGCCAGCAGCTTGCGGACTAGCGGAGCTGCATACAATGAGCAGTTCTTC	CASSLRTSGAAYNEQFF
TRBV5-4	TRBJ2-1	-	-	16	TGTGCCAGCAGCACGAAGGTGGACCTAAGAAACAATGAGCAGTTCTTC	CASSTKVDLRNNEQFF
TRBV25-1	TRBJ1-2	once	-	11	TGTGCCAGCAGTGTGGATTATGGCTACACCTTC	CASSVDYGYTF
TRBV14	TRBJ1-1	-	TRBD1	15	TGTGCCAGCAGCCAGATCGACAGGGTGAACACTGAAGCTTTCTTT	CASSQIDRVNTEAFF
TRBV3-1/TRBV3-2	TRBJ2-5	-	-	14	TGTGCCAGCAGCCAAGAGGGCGACTTAAAGACCCAGTACTTC	CASSQEGDLKTQYF
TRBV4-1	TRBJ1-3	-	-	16	TGCGCCAGCAGCCAAGATATGCGCAGCTCTGGAAACACCATATATTTT	CASSQDMRSSGNTIYF
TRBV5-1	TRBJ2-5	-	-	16	TGCGCCAGCAGCTTGGCCCGGGGGTTGTACCAAGAGACCCAGTACTTC	CASSLARGLYQETQYF
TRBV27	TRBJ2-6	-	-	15	TGTGCCAGCAGCTTCAGGTTCTCTGGGGCCAACGTCCTGACTTTC	CASSFRFSGANVLTF
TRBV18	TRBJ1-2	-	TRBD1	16	TGTGCCAGCGCGCCGGGACAGGGGGGCCATAACTATGGCTACACCTTC	CASAPGQGGHNYGYTF
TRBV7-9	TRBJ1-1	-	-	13	TGTGCCAGCAGCTTCCCCGGGGACACTGAAGCTTTCTTT	CASSFPGDTEAFF
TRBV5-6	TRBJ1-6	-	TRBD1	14	TGTGCCAGCAGTCGGACAGGGAGAGGATCACCCCTCCACTTT	CASSRTGRGSPLHF
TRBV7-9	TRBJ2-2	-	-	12	TGTGCCAGCAGCGCCGAAGTCGGGGAGCTGTTTTTT	CASSAEVGELFF
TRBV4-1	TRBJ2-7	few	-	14	TGCGCCAGCAGCCAAGGACAGCTTAGTTTAGAGCAGTACTTC	CASSQGQLSLEQYF
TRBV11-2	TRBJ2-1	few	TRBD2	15	TGTGCCAGCAGCCCCCAGCGGGGTTCCTACAATGAGCAGTTCTTC	CASSPQRGSYNEQFF
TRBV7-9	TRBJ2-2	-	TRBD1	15	TGTGCCAGCAGCCCCGAGGACAGGGACACCGGGGAGCTGTTTTTT	CASSPEDRDTGELFF
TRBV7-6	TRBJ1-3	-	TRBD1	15	TGTGCCAGCAGCCTAGCGGGGACAGGGGGAAACACCATATATTTT	CASSLAGTGGNTIYF
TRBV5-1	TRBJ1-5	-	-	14	TGCGCCAGCAGCTTCGAGGGTAGCAATCAGCCCCAGCATTTT	CASSFEGSNQPQHF
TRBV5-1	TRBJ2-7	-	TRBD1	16	TGCGCCAGCAGCTTGGCCAAGGGGGCGTGGGCCTACGAGCAGTACTTC	CASSLAKGAWAYEQYF